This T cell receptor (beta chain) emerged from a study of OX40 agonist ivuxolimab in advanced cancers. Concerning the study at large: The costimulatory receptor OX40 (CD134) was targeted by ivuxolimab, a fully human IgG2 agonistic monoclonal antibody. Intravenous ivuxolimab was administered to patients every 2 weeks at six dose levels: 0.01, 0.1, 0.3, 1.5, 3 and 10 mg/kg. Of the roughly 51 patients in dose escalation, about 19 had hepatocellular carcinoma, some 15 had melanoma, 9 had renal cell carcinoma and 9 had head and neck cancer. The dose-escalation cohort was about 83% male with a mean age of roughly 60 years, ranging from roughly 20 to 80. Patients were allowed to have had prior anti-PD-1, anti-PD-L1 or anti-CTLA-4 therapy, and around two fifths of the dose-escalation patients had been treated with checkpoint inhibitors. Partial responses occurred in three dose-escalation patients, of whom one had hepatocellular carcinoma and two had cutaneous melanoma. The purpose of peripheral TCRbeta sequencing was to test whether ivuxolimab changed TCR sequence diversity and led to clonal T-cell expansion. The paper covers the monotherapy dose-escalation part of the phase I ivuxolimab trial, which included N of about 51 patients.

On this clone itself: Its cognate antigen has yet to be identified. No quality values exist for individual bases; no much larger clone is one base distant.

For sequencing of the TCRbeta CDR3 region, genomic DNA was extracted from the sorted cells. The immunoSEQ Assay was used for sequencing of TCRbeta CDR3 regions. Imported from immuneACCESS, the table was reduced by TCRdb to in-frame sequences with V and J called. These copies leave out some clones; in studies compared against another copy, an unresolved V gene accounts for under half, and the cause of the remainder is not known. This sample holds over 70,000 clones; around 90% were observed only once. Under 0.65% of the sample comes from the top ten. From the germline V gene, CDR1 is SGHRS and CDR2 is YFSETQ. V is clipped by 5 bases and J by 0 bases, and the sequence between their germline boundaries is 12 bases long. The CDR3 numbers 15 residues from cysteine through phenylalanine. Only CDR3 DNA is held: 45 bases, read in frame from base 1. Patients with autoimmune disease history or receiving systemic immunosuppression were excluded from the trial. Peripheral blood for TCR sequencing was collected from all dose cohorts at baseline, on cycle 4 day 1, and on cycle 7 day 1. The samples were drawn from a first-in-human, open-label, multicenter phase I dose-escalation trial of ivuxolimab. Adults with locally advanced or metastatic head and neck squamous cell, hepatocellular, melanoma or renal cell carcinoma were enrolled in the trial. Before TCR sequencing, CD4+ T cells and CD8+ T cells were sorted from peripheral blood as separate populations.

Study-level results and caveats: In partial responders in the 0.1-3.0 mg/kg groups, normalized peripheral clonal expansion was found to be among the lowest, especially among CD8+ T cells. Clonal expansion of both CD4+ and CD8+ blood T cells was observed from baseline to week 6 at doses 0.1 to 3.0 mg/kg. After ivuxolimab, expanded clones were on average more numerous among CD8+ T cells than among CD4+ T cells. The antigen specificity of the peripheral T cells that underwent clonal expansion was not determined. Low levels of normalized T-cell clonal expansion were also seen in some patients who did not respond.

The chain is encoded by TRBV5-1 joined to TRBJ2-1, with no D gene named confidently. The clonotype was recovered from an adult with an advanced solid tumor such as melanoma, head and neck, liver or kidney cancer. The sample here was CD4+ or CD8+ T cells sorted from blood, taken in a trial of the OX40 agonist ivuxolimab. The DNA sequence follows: TGCGCCAGCAGTACTACTCCTAACTCCTACAATGAGCAGTTCTTC. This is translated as CASSTTPNSYNEQFF.